A single sample is the source of the 9 T cell receptor beta chains below, sequenced in a study of T cells in Graves' hyperthyroidism and ophthalmopathy. Amplified TCR beta CDR3 regions derived from RNA transcripts. The TCR CDR3 was amplified in a first-round RT-PCR using the HTBI primer set. One entry per CDR3 protein results from TCRdb running MiXCR on the multiplex PCR reads. The sample gives 350,000 to 450,000 distinct CDR3 sequences, roughly 14% of which show up once; approximately 9.9% is in the top ten. Sequences were obtained from blood. The receptors were sampled from a woman in her sixties with Graves' hyperthyroidism.

This clonotype was recorded at least ten times. This chain connects TRBV10-3 to TRBJ2-1; 7 nucleotides line up with TRBD2. CDR3 length: 14 amino acids. CDR1 ENHRY and CDR2 SYGVKD come from the germline V gene. J lost 6 bases, V lost 6 bases, and 8 bases had no gene match. CDR3 coding DNA: TGTGCCATCAGAACCGGGACTACCCTCAATGAGCAGTTCTTC. It encodes CAIRTGTTLNEQFF.

This clonotype was observed many times. The rearrangement links TRBV29-1 to TRBJ2-1; 9 bases are shared with TRBD2. The CDR3 loop spans 16 amino acids. Per the germline V gene, CDR1 is SQVTM and CDR2 is ANQGSEA. Losses at the gene ends were 6 bases for V and 4 bases for J; bases not matched to a gene: 13. CDR3 sequence reads: CSVPRGSGSVYNEQFF. CDR3 DNA sequence: TGCAGCGTGCCCCGGGGTAGCGGGAGCGTATACAATGAGCAGTTCTTC.

This clonotype was picked up many times. The V call is TRBV7-9, the J call TRBJ2-7, with TRBD2 identical over 10 bases. The J segment lost 4 bases and the V segment lost 4 bases, leaving 7 bases of the junction unmatched. Germline V CDR1 and CDR2: SEHNR, FQNEAQ (reference sequence). The CDR3 extends over 15 amino acids. CDR3 DNA: TGTGCCAGCAGCTCACAAGCGGGAGGGCTTTACGAGCAGTACTTC. Translated: CASSSQAGGLYEQYF.

This clonotype was counted between two and nine times. V usage is TRBV19 and J usage is TRBJ2-2; 7 bases are shared with TRBD2. The germline V gene encodes CDR1 LNHDA and CDR2 SQIVND (reference sequence). CDR3 size: 14 residues. The trim removed 7 bases at V and 4 bases at J, leaving 6 bases unmatched. CDR3: CASTLGRGTGELFF. The CDR3 coding sequence is TGTGCCAGTACATTAGGGAGGGGCACCGGGGAGCTGTTTTTT. The variable domain in full, completed from reference TRBV19 and TRBJ2-2, reads DGGITQSPKYLFRKEGQNVTLSCEQNLNHDAMYWYRQDPGQGLRLIYYSQIVNDFQKGDIAEGYSVSREKKESFPLTVTSAQKNPTAFYLCASTLGRGTGELFFGEGSRLTVL.

This clonotype was observed at least ten times. The chain recombines TRBV14 with TRBJ2-1, with a weak D call TRBD2 (5 bases). Germline-derived CDR1 and CDR2 are SGHDN and FVKESK. The CDR3 runs 14 residues. Trimming left V 3 bases short and J 4 bases short, with 10 bases between. CDR3 sequence (DNA): TGTGCCAGCAGCCAGCCTAGCACGTACAATGAGCAGTTCTTC. Encoded protein: CASSQPSTYNEQFF.

This clonotype has just a few counts. In DNA, the CDR3 is TGTGCCAGCAGACGAGAATCCTCGGAACTCTCCTACGAGCAGTACTTC. This codes for CASRRESSELSYEQYF. The chain is built from TRBV28 and TRBJ2-7; no reliable D call. CDR3 length: 16 residues. Trimming removed 6 bases at V and 0 bases at J, with 18 bases between. Germline CDR1 and CDR2: MDHEN and SYDVKM. Combining the CDR3 with reference TRBV28 and TRBJ2-7 gives the whole variable domain DVKVTQSSRYLVKRTGEKVFLECVQDMDHENMFWYRQDPGLGLRLIYFSYDVKMKEKGDIPEGYSVSREKKERFSLILESASTNQTSMYLCASRRESSELSYEQYFGPGTRLTVT.

This clonotype showed up just a few times. This CDR3 is CASSGSGVDTQYF. The CDR3, as DNA: TGCGCCAGCAGTGGATCAGGGGTAGATACGCAGTATTTT. V is TRBV10-1 and J is TRBJ2-3, with D maybe TRBD1 (6 bases). The CDR3 covers 13 residues. Per germline, CDR1 WNHNN and CDR2 SYGVQD (reference sequence). Deletions cut 4 bases from V and 5 bases from J, with 10 bases between.

This clonotype was picked up many times. V usage is TRBV20-1 and J usage is TRBJ2-3; D remains ambiguous. The CDR3 extends over 11 amino acids. V lost 6 bases to trimming and J lost 7 bases, with 11 bases between them. Germline lookup yields CDR1 DFQATT and CDR2 SNEGSKA (reference sequence). This chain's CDR3 is CSAKRDNTQYF. Here the CDR3 DNA reads TGCAGTGCAAAGCGCGACAATACGCAGTATTTT.

This clonotype was seen at least ten times. The chain couples TRBV20-1 to TRBJ2-1; D call uncertain. V was shortened by 8 bases and J by 0 bases, with 14 bases between the two germline ends. The germline V gene has CDR1 DFQATT and CDR2 SNEGSKA (reference sequence). This CDR3 has 14 residues. This CDR3 is CSSRVSRSYNEQFF. CDR3 DNA: TGCAGTTCCCGTGTCTCTCGCTCCTACAATGAGCAGTTCTTC.